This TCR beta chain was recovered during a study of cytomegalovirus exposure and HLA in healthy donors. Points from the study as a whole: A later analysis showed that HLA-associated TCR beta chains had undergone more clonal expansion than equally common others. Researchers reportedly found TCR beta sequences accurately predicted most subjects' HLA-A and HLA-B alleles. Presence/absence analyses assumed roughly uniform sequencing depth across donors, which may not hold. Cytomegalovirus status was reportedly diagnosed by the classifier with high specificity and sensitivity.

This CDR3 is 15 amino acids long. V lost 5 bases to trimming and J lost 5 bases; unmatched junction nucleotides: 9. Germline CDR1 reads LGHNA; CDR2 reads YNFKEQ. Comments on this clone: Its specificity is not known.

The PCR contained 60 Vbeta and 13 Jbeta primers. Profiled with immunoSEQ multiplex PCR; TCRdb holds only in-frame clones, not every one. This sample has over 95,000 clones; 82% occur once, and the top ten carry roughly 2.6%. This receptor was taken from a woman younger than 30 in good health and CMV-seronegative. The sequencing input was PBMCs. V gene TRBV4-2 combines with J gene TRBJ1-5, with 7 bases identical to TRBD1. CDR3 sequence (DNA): TGTGCCAGCAGCTACATGGGGGACAGTTATCAGCCCCAGCATTTT. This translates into CASSYMGDSYQPQHF.